There are a few counts of the clone carrying this T cell receptor beta chain. The target antigen is unknown. The CDR3 has 13 residues. Germline CDR1 reads SNHLY; CDR2 reads FYNNEI. It was with a sample-barcoded 5' primer and a J-beta primer mix that a second PCR of about 6 to 11 cycles was run. TCRdb passed the 5' RACE reads through MiXCR, listing each CDR3 protein once. The table shows about 630,000 distinct CDR3 sequences, with 20% to 25% occurring only once. This sample was taken from a study of blood T cells in healthy people across ages. Study findings and constraints: PBMCs that were unsorted prevented a conclusive naive versus antigen-experienced comparison.

This clonotype was sampled from a man in his 70s in good health. The V call is TRBV2, the J call TRBJ2-5; D unresolved. The J call may be wrong; the DNA end is better matched by TRBJ2-1. Input material: blood. CDR3 region: CASSGVPLNEQFF. The CDR3 coding sequence is TGTGCCAGCAGTGGGGTTCCTCTGAATGAGCAGTTCTTC.